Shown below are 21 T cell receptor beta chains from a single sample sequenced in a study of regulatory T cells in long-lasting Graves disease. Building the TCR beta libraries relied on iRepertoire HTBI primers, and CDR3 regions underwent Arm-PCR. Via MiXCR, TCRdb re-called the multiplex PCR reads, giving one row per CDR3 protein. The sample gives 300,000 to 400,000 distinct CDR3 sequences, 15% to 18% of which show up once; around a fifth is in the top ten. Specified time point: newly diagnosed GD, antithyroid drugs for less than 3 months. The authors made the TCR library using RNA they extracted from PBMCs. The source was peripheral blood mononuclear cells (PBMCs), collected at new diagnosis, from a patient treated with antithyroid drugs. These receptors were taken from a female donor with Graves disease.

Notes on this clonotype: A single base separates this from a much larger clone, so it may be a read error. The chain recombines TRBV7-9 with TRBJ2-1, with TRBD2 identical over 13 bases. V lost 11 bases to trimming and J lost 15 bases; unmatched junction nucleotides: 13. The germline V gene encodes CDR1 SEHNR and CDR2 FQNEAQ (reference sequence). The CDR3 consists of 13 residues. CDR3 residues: CAATRTSGSFWFF. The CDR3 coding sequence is TGTGCCGCAACTCGGACTAGCGGGAGCTTTTGGTTCTTC.

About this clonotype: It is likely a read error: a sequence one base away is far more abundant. CDR3 sequence: CASSQEYNEQYF. CDR3 DNA sequence: TGCGCCAGCAGCCAGGAGTACAATGAGCAGTACTTC. The J gene is TRBJ2-5, the V gene TRBV5-5; D gene ambiguous. Germline V gene lookup returns CDR1 SGHKS and CDR2 YYEKEE (reference sequence). The CDR3 totals 12 residues.

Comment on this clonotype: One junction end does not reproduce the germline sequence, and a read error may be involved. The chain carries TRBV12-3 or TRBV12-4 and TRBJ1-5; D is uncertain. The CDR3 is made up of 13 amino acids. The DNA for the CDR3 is TGCGCCAGCAGCCAAGATACCAGCCCCGCCCAGCATTTT. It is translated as CASSQDTSPAQHF.

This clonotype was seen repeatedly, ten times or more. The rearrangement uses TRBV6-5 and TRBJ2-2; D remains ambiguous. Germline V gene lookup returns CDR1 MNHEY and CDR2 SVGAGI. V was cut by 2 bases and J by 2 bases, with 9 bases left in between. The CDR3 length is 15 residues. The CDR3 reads CASSYGQINTGELFF. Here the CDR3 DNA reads TGTGCCAGCAGTTACGGGCAGATAAACACCGGGGAGCTGTTTTTT.

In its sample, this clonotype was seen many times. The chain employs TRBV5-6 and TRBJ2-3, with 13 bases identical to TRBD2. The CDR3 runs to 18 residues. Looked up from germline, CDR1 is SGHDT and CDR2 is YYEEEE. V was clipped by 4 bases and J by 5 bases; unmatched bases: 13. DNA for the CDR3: TGTGCCAGCAGCCTCCGACTAGCGGGGGGAGTTGAGGGAGATACGCAGTATTTT. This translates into CASSLRLAGGVEGDTQYF.

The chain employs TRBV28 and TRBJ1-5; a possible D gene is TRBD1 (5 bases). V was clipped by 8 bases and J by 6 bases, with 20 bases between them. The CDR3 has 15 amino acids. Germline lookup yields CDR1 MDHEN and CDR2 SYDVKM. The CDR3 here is CASGPGLTAVQPQHF. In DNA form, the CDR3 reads TGTGCCAGCGGACCGGGACTCACGGCCGTTCAGCCCCAGCATTTT.

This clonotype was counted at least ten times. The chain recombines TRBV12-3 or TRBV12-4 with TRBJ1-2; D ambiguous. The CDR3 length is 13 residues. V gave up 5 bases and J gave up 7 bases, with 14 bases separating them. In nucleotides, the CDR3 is TGTGCCAGCAGTAAAACAGCCGTGGGTGGCTACACCTTC. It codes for CASSKTAVGGYTF.

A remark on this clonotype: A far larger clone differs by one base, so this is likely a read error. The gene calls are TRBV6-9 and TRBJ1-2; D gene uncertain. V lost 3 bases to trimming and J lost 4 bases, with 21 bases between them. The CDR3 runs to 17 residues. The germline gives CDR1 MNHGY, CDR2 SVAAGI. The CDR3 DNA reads TGTGCCAGCAGTTACTCAGTCCTCGGGGTCACACGCTATGGCTACACCTTC. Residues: CASSYSVLGVTRYGYTF.

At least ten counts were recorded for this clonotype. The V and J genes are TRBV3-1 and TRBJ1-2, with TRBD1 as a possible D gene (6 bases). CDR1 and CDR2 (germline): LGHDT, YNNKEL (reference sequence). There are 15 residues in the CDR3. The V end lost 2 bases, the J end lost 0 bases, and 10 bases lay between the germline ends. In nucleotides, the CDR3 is TGTGCCAGCAGCCAATTGGGGGCCGCTAACTATGGCTACACCTTC. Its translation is CASSQLGAANYGYTF.

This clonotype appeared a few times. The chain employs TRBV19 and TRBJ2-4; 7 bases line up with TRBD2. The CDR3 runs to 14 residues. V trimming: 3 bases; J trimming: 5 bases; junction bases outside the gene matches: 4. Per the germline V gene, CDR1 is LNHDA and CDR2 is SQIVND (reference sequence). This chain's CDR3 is CASSMYGRENIQYF. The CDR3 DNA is TGTGCCAGTAGTATGTATGGGAGGGAAAACATTCAGTACTTC.

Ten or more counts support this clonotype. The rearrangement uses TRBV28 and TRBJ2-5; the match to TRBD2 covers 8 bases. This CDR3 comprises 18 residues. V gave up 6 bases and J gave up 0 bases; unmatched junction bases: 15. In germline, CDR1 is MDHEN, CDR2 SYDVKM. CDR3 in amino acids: CASSPGGPNGPHQETQYF. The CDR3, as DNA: TGTGCCAGCAGCCCGGGAGGGCCGAACGGGCCGCACCAAGAGACCCAGTACTTC.

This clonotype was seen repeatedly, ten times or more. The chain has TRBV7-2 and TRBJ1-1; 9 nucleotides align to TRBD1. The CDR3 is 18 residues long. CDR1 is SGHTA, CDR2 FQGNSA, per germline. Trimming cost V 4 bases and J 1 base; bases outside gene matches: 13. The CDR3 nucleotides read TGTGCCAGCAGCTCCCGGACAGGGGACCGATGGAGGAACACTGAAGCTTTCTTT. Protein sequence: CASSSRTGDRWRNTEAFF.

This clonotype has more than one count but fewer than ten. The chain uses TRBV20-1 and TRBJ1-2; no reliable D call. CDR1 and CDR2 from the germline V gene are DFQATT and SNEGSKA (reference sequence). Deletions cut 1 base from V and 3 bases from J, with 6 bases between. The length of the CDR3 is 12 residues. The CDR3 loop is CSARVTDYGYTF. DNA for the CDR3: TGCAGTGCTAGAGTCACCGACTATGGCTACACCTTC.

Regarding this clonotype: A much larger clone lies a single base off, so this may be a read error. DNA for the CDR3: TGTGCCAGCAGCTCCCCGGTCGCTTCTTCGAGTCTAGCGGGAGGGGAGACCCAGTTCTTC. Its protein product is CASSSPVASSSLAGGETQFF. The chain links TRBV7-9 to TRBJ2-1; 12 positions match TRBD2. V lost 4 bases to trimming and J lost 13 bases; unmatched junction nucleotides: 26. The CDR3 is made up of 20 amino acids. Germline CDR1 is SEHNR and CDR2 is FQNEAQ (reference sequence).

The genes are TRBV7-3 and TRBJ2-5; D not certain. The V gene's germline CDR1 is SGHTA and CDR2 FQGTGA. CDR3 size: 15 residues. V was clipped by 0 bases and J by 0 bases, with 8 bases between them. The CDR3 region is CASSLTGRNQETQYF. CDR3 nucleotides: TGTGCCAGCAGCTTAACAGGAAGGAACCAAGAGACCCAGTACTTC.

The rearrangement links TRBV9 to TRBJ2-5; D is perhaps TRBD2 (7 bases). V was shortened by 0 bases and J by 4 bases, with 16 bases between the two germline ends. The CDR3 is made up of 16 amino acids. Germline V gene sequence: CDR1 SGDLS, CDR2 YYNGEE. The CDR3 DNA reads TGTGCCAGCAGCGTAGCGCGGGGGCTGGGGCGAGAGACCCAGTACTTC. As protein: CASSVARGLGRETQYF. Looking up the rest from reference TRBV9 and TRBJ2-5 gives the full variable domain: DSGVTQTPKHLITATGQRVTLRCSPRSGDLSVYWYQQSLDQGLQFLIQYYNGEERAKGNILERFSAQQFPDLHSELNLSSLELGDSALYFCASSVARGLGRETQYFGPGTRLLVL.

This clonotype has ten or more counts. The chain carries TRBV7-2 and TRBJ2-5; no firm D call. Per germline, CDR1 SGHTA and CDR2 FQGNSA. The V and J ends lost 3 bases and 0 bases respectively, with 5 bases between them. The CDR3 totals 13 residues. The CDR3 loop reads CASSFMYQETQYF. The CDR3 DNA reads TGTGCCAGCAGCTTCATGTACCAAGAGACCCAGTACTTC. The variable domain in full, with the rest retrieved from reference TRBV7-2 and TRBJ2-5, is GAGVSQSPSNKVTEKGKDVELRCDPISGHTALYWYRQSLGQGLEFLIYFQGNSAPDKSGLPSDRFSAERTGGSVSTLTIQRTQQEDSAVYLCASSFMYQETQYFGPGTRLLVL.

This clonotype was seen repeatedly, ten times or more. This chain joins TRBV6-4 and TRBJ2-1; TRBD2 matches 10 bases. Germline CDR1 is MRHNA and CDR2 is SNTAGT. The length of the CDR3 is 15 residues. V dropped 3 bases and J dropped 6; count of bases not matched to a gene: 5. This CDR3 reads CASSEVAGGRNEQFF. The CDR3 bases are TGTGCCAGCAGTGAGGTAGCGGGAGGTCGCAATGAGCAGTTCTTC.

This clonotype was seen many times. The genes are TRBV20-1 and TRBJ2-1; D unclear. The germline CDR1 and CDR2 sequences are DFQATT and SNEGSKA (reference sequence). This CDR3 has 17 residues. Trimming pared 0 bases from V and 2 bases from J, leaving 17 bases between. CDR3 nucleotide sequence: TGCAGTGCTAGAGACCCACACCAAAGTCTGACCTACAATGAGCAGTTCTTC. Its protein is CSARDPHQSLTYNEQFF.

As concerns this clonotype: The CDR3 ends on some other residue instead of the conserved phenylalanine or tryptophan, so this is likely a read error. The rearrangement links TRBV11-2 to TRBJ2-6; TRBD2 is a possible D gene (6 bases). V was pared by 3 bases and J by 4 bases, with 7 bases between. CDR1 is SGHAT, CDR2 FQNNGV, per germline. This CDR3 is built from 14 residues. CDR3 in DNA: TGTGCCAGCAGCTTTCTAGCGGGGGCCAACGTCCTGACTCTC. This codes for CASSFLAGANVLTL.

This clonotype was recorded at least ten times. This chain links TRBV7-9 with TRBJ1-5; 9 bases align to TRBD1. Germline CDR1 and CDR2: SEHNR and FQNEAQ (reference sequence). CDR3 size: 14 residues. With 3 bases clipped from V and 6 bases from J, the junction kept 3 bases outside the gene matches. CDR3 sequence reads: CASSLGQGTQPQHF. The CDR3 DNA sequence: TGTGCCAGCAGCTTGGGACAGGGTACTCAGCCCCAGCATTTT.